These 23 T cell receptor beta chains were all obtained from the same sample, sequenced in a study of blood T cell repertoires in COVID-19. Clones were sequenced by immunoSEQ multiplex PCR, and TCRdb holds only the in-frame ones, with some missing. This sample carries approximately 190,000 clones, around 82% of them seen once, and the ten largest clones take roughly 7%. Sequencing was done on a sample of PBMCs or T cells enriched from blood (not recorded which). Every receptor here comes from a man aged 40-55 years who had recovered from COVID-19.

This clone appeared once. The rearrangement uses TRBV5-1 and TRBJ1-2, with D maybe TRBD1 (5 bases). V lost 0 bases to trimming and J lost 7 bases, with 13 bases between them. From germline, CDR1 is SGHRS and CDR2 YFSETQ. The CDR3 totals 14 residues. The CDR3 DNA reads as TGCGCCAGCAGCTTGGCGGGGGTTGATGGTGGCTACACCTTC. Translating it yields CASSLAGVDGGYTF. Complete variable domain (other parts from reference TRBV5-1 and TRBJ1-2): KAGVTQTPRYLIKTRGQQVTLSCSPISGHRSVSWYQQTPGQGLQFLFEYFSETQRNKGNFPGRFSGRQFSNSRSEMNVSTLELGDSALYLCASSLAGVDGGYTFGSGTRLTVV.

The CDR3 is CATSDLTSGGPNTGELFF. CDR3 DNA: TGTGCCACCAGTGACCTGACTAGCGGGGGCCCTAACACCGGGGAGCTGTTTTTT. The J gene is TRBJ2-2, the V gene TRBV24-1; 12 nucleotides match TRBD2. The CDR3 sequence is 18 residues long. With 4 bases clipped from V and 2 bases from J, the junction kept 7 bases outside the gene matches. Germline CDR1 reads KGHDR; CDR2 reads SFDVKD.

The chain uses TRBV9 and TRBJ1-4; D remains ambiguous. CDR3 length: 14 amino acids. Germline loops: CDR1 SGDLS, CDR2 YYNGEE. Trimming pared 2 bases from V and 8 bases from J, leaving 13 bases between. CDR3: CASSVSWGGEKLFF. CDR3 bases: TGTGCCAGCAGCGTGTCATGGGGAGGCGAAAAACTGTTTTTT.

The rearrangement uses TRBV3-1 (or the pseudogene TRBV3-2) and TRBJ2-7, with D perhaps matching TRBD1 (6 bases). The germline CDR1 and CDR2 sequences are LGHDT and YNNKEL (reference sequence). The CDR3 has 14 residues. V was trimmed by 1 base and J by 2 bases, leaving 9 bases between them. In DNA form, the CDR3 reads TGTGCCAGCAGCCAAGCTGCAGGGGCCTACGAGCAGTACTTC. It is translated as CASSQAAGAYEQYF.

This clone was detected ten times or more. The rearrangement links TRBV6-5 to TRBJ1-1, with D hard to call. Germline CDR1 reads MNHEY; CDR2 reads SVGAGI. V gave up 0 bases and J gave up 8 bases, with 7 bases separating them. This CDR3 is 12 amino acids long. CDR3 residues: CASSYSRIEAFF. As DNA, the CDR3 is TGTGCCAGCAGTTACTCGAGGATCGAAGCTTTCTTT.

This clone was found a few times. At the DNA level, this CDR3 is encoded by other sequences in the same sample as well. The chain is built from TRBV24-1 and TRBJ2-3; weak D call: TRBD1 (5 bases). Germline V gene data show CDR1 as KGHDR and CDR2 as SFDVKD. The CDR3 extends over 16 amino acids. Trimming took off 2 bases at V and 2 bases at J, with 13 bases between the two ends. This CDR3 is CATSDSRGYPTDTQYF. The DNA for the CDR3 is TGTGCCACCAGTGATTCAAGGGGATACCCCACAGATACGCAGTATTTT.

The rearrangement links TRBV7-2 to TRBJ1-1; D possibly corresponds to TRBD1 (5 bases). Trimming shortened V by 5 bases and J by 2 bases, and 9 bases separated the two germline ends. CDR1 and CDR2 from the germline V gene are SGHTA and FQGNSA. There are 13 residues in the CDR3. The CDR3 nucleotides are TGTGCCAGCAGCCTACAGGTCAACACTGAAGCTTTCTTT. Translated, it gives CASSLQVNTEAFF.

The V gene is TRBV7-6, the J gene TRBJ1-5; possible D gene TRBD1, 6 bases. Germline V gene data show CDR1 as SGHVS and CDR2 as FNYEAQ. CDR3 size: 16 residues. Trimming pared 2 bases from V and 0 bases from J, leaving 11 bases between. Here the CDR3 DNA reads TGTGCCAGCAGCTTATATCCAGGGGATAGCAATCAGCCCCAGCATTTT. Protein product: CASSLYPGDSNQPQHF.

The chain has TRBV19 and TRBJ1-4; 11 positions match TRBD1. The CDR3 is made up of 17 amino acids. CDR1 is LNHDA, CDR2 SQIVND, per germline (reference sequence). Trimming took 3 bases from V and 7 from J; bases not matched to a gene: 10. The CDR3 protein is CASSIGQGARASEKLFF. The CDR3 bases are TGTGCCAGTAGTATTGGACAGGGGGCGCGAGCAAGTGAAAAACTGTTTTTT.

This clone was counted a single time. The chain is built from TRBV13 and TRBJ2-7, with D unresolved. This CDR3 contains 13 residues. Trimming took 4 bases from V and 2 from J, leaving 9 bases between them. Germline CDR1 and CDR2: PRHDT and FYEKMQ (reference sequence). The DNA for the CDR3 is TGTGCCAGCAGCTCTCTAGAAACCTACGAGCAGTACTTC. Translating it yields CASSSLETYEQYF.

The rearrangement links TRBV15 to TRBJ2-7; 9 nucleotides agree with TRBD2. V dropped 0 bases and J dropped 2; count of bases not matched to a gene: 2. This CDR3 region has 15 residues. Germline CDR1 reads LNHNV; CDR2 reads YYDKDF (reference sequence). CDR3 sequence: CATSRDVAGAYEQYF. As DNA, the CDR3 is TGTGCCACCAGCAGAGATGTAGCGGGGGCCTACGAGCAGTACTTC. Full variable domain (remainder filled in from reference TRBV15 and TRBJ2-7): DAMVIQNPRYQVTQFGKPVTLSCSQTLNHNVMYWYQQKSSQAPKLLFHYYDKDFNNEADTPDNFQSRRPNTSFCFLDIRSPGLGDTAMYLCATSRDVAGAYEQYFGPGTRLTVT.

The CDR3 sequence is CASSPDKNYGYTF. The CDR3 coding sequence is TGTGCCAGCAGTCCGGACAAGAACTATGGCTACACCTTC. This chain connects TRBV2 to TRBJ1-2, with TRBD1 as a possible D gene (5 bases). Germline loops: CDR1 SNHLY, CDR2 FYNNEI. V lost 5 bases and J 2 bases, leaving 9 bases between the germline ends. The CDR3 is 13 residues long.

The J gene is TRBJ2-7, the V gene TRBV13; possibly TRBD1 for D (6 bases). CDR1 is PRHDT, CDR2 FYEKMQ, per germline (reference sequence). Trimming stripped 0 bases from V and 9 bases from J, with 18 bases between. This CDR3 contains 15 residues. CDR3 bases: TGTGCCAGCAGCTTAGGCCAGGGCAGGGGTATAATGCAGTACTTC. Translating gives CASSLGQGRGIMQYF.

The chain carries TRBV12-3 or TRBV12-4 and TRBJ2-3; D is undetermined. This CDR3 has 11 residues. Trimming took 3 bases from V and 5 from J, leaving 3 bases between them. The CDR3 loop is CASSFQDTQYF. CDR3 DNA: TGTGCCAGCAGTTTCCAAGATACGCAGTATTTT.

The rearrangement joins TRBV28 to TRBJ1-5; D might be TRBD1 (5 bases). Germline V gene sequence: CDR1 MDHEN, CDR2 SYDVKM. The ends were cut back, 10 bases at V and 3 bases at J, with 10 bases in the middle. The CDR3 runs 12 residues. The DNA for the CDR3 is TGTGCCATCGGGGGACCCAATCAGCCCCAGCATTTT. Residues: CAIGGPNQPQHF.

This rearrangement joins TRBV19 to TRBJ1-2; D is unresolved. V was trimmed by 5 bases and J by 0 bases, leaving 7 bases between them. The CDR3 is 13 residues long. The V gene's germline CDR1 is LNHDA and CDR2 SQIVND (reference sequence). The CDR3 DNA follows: TGTGCCAGTAGTGCCGGTGCTAACTATGGCTACACCTTC. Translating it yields CASSAGANYGYTF.

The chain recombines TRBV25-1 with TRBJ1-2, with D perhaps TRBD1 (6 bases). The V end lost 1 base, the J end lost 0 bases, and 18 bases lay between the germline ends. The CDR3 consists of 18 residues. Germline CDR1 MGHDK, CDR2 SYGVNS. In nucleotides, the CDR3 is TGTGCCAGCAGTGAATTGGGGGCAGGGAGTTACGCTAACTATGGCTACACCTTC. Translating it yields CASSELGAGSYANYGYTF.

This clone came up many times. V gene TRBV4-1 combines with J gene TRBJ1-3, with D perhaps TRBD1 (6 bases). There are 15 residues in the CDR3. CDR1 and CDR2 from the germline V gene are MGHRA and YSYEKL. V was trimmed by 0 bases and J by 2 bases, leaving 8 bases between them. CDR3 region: CASSQDRGTGNTIYF. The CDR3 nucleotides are TGCGCCAGCAGCCAAGACAGGGGAACTGGAAACACCATATATTTT.

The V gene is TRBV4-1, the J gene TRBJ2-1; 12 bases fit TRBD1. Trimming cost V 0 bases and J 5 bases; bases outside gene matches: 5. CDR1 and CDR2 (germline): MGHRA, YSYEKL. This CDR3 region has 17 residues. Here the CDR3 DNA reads TGCGCCAGCAGCCAAGATCGTGGGACAGGGGGCAACAATGAGCAGTTCTTC. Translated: CASSQDRGTGGNNEQFF.

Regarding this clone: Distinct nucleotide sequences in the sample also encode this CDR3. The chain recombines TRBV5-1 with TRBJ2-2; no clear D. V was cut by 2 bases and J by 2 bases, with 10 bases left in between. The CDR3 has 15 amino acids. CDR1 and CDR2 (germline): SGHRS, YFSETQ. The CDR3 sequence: CASSLSTANTGELFF. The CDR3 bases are TGCGCCAGCAGCTTAAGTACAGCAAACACCGGGGAGCTGTTTTTT.

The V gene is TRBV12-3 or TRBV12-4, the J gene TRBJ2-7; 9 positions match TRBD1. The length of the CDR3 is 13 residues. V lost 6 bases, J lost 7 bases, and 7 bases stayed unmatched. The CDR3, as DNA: TGTGCCAGCAGGGGGACAGGGCTTGAAGAGCAGTACTTC. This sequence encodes CASRGTGLEEQYF.

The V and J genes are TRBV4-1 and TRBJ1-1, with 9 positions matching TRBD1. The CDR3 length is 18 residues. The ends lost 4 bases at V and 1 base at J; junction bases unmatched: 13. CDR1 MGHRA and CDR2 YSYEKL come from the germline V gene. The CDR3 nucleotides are TGCGCCAGCAGCCCAAAATTCCCGGGACAGGGTCCGAACACTGAAGCTTTCTTT. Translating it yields CASSPKFPGQGPNTEAFF.

CDR3 nucleotide sequence: TGTGCCAGCAGCCCGGGACTTAATGACGACAATGAGCAGTTCTTC. This translates into CASSPGLNDDNEQFF. This rearrangement joins TRBV4-2 to TRBJ2-1; weak D call: TRBD2 (6 bases). Germline CDR1 and CDR2: LGHNA and YNFKEQ. The CDR3 has 15 amino acids. Trimming shortened V by 4 bases and J by 5 bases, and 15 bases separated the two germline ends.